Given below is one T cell receptor (beta chain) in context. These data are taken from a study of T-cell reconstitution after alpha-beta-depleted transplantation in children. Germline V gene lookup returns CDR1 LGHNA and CDR2 YSLEER. V dropped 4 bases and J dropped 2 bases, with 16 bases sitting between them. This CDR3 comprises 16 residues. Unique molecular identifiers were used to barcode this TCRbeta library. In TCRdb, the PCR reads were re-called with MiXCR into one record per CDR3 protein. The table shows some 340,000 distinct CDR3 sequences, with 9% to 12% occurring only once. Here the sequenced sample was PBMCs from the stem cell graft donor, taken from the stem cell graft. The V call is TRBV4-3, the J call TRBJ2-3; D remains unclear. The origin of this receptor is a human donor who donated a stem cell graft to a child with acute lymphoblastic leukemia. The CDR3 loop is CASSRKIQPVTDTQYF. DNA for the CDR3: TGCGCCAGCAGCCGGAAGATCCAACCCGTCACAGATACGCAGTATTTT.